The next 3 T cell receptor beta chains were all read from a single sample in a study of low-dose radiotherapy and immunotherapy resistance in tumors. First-strand cDNA relied on TRAV- and TRBV-specific primers spanning alpha and beta chains. TCRs were put through approximately 20 PCR cycles of amplification with Phusion. A constant-region primer and the V-primer adapter served as the primer pair. Using its own MiXCR run on the reads, TCRdb lists one record per CDR3 protein. The sample includes tens of thousands of distinct CDR3 sequences, 15% to 20% of them seen just once. Time point specified: before trial treatment. This sample comprised PBMCs, obtained before treatment. The receptors originated from a male donor with prostate cancer.

This clonotype was counted ten times or more. This sequence joins TRBV11-1 and TRBJ2-7; 9 bases map to TRBD1. This CDR3 has 14 residues. Germline assignment: CDR1 SGHAT and CDR2 FQDESV (reference sequence). The V and J ends lost 3 bases and 6 bases, in that order; junction bases with no gene match: 6. The CDR3 loop is CASSLDRGPLEQYF. DNA for the CDR3: TGTGCCAGCAGCTTGGACAGGGGTCCCCTCGAGCAGTACTTC.

This rearrangement joins TRBV7-9 to TRBJ1-5; D perhaps matches TRBD1 (5 bases). Germline values: CDR1 SEHNR, CDR2 FQNEAQ (reference sequence). Trimming took 4 bases from V and 7 from J, leaving 14 bases between them. CDR3 length: 14 amino acids. The CDR3 is CASSSIGGGQPQHF. Here the CDR3 DNA reads TGTGCCAGCAGCTCTATTGGGGGGGGGCAGCCCCAGCATTTT.

Turning to this clonotype: This may arise from a read error, as a much more abundant clone is one base away. J is TRBJ1-6 and V is TRBV30; the D gene is possibly TRBD1 (5 bases). Trimming removed 2 bases at V and 8 bases at J, with 16 bases between. Germline CDR1 GTSNPN, CDR2 SVGIG (reference sequence). The length of the CDR3 is 15 residues. CDR3 protein: CAWSLLGVDHSPLHF. The CDR3 DNA sequence: TGTGCCTGGAGTCTTTTGGGGGTCGACCATTCACCCCTCCACTTT.